Each of the 3 T cell receptor beta chains below was sequenced from the same sample in a study of identical twins. TCRdb recomputed calls from the 5' RACE reads with MiXCR, one row per CDR3 protein. Of about 150,000 distinct CDR3 sequences listed, 3.5% were seen once; the top ten hold more than 7%. Sequenced input: memory T cells sorted from blood. These receptors were taken from a man between 18 and 35 years old in good health.

This clonotype was counted many times. This chain uses TRBV30 with TRBJ1-6; possible D gene TRBD1, 5 bases. CDR3 length: 14 amino acids. Germline lookup yields CDR1 GTSNPN and CDR2 SVGIG (reference sequence). V was clipped by 1 base and J by 5 bases, with 9 bases between them. As DNA, the CDR3 is TGTGCCTGGAGTGCGGGACTCGATAATTCACCCCTCCACTTT. This gives the protein CAWSAGLDNSPLHF.

In its sample, this clonotype was seen many times. The V call is TRBV7-9, the J call TRBJ2-2; weak D call: TRBD2 (6 bases). Germline V gene sequence: CDR1 SEHNR, CDR2 FQNEAQ (reference sequence). V lost 5 bases and J lost 3, with 19 bases in between. CDR3 length: 17 residues. The CDR3 DNA follows: TGTGCCAGCAGCCGAGGCACGGGGACGGGGGACACCGGGGAGCTGTTTTTT. This codes for CASSRGTGTGDTGELFF.

This clonotype was detected many times. The rearrangement joins TRBV7-2 to TRBJ1-2, with 7 nucleotides matching TRBD1. This CDR3 comprises 13 residues. Trimming removed 5 bases from V and 3 bases from J; junction bases left unmatched: 3. Germline lookup yields CDR1 SGHTA and CDR2 FQGNSA. The CDR3 region is CASSVGTDYGYTF. CDR3 nucleotides: TGTGCCAGCAGCGTTGGGACAGACTATGGCTACACCTTC.